The 2 T cell receptor beta chains below were found in one sample sequenced in a study of PD-1 blockade in mismatch repair-deficient tumors. The protocol was immunoSEQ multiplex PCR, while the TCRdb copy is restricted to in-frame clones and leaves out a portion. The repertoire has just under 80,000 clones, 80% to 90% of them found once; the top ten carry roughly 5.5%. The material sequenced was peripheral blood, taken 44 weeks after starting pembrolizumab. These receptors originate from an adult with mismatch repair-deficient cancer.

The chain couples TRBV7-2 to TRBJ2-7; D call uncertain. With 1 base removed from V and 4 bases from J, the gap between germline ends came to 14 bases. Per the germline V gene, CDR1 is SGHTA and CDR2 is FQGNSA. There are 15 residues in the CDR3. The chain's CDR3 is CASSLEPSSLYEQYF. CDR3 DNA: TGTGCCAGCAGCTTAGAGCCTAGTTCCCTATACGAGCAGTACTTC.

This chain joins TRBV2 and TRBJ2-3; D not certain. Trimming pared 7 bases from V and 1 base from J, leaving 9 bases between. Germline V gives CDR1 SNHLY, CDR2 FYNNEI. CDR3 size: 13 residues. DNA for the CDR3: TGTGCCAGCATCGAGTTAGGCACAGATACGCAGTATTTT. Its protein is CASIELGTDTQYF.